This TCR beta chain was retrieved from a study of blood T cell repertoires in COVID-19. Study information: Specimens from acute and convalescent COVID-19 originated in the United States, Italy and Spain. Sources were T cells, B-cell-depleted T cells, or PBMCs; the material itself was cDNA or gDNA.

Authors' processing steps: Estimates of nucleated cell counts were drawn from the amplification of reference gene primers. Libraries were prepared by immunoSEQ multiplex PCR; TCRdb keeps only in-frame clonotypes and omits some of them. V and J calls and clone size are as listed in that table; D and trimming were resolved from the DNA. This table holds approximately 260,000 clones, approximately 90% found once. This CDR3 has 12 amino acids. The germline V and J ends were trimmed by 3 bases and 4 bases, with 6 bases remaining between them. Germline values: CDR1 MNHEY, CDR2 SMNVEV (reference sequence). The receptor was derived from a man aged 18 to 29 with active or convalescent COVID-19. Sequences were obtained from peripheral blood. The chain recombines TRBV27 with TRBJ1-1; D uncertain. The CDR3 protein is CASSFRGTEAFF. CDR3 in DNA: TGTGCCAGCAGTTTTCGGGGCACTGAAGCTTTCTTT.